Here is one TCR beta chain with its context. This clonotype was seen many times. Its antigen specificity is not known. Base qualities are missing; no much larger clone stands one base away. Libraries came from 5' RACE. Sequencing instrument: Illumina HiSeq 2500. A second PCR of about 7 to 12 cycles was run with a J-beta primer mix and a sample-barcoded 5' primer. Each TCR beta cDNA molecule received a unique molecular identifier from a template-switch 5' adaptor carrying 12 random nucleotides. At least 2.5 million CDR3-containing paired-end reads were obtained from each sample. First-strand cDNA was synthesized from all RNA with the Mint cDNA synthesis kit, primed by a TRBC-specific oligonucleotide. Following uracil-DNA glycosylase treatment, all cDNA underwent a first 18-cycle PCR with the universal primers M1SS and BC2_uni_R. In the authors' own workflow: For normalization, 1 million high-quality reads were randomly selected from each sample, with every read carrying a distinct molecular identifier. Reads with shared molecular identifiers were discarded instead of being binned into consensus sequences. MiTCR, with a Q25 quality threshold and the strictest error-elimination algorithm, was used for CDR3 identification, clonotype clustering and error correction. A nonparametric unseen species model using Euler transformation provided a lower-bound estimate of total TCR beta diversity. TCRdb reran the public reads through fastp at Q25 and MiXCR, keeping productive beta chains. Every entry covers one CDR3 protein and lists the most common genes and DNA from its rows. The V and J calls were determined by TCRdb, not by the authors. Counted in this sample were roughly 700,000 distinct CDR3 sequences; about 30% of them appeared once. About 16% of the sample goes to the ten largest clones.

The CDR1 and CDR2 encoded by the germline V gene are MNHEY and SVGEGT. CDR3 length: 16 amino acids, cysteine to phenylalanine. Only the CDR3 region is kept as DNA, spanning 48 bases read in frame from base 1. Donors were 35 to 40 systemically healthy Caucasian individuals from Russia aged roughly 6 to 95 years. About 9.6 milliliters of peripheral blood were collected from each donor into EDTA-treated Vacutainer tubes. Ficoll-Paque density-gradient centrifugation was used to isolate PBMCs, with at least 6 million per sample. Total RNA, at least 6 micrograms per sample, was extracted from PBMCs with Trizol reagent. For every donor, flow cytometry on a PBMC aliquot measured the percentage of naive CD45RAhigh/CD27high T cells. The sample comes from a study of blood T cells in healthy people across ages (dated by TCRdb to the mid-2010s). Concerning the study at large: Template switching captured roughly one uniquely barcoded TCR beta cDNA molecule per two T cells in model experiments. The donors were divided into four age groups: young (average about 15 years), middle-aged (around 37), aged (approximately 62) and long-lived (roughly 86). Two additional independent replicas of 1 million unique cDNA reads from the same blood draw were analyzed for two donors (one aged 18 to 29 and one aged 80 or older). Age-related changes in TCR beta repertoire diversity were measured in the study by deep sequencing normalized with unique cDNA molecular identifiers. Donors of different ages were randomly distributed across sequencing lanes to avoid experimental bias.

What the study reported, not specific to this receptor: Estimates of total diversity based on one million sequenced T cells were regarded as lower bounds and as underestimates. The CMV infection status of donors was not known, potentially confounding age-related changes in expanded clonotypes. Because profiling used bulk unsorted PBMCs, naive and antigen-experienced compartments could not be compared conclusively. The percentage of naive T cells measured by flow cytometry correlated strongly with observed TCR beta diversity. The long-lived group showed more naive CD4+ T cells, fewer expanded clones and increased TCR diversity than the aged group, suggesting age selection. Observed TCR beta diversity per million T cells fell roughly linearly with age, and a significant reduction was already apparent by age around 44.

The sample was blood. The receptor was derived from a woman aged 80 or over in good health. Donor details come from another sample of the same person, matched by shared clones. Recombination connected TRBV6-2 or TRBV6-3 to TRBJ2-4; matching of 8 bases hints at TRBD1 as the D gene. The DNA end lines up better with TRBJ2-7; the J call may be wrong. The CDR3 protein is CASRSFFTGGDDEQYF. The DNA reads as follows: TGTGCCAGCAGATCCTTCTTTACAGGGGGGGACGACGAGCAGTACTTC.